The 21 T cell receptor beta chains below all came from one sample that was sequenced in a study of blood T cell repertoires in COVID-19. TCRdb's table, derived via immunoSEQ multiplex PCR, lists solely in-frame clones and lacks some. Of fewer than 500,000 clones listed, roughly 87% are singletons. Input material: PBMCs or T cells enriched from blood (not recorded which). The receptor set was obtained from a woman aged 18-35 years with acute COVID-19.

The chain links TRBV24-1 to TRBJ2-7, with unresolved D. Deletions cut 3 bases from V and 0 bases from J, with 5 bases between. The CDR3 is 13 residues long. Germline CDR1 and CDR2: KGHDR and SFDVKD. The CDR3 here is CATSDGASYEQYF. CDR3 sequence (DNA): TGTGCCACCAGTGATGGAGCCTCCTACGAGCAGTACTTC.

V usage is TRBV11-2 and J usage is TRBJ2-5; TRBD2 matches 9 bases. V was pared by 3 bases and J by 3 bases, with 5 bases of the junction left unmatched. Germline values: CDR1 SGHAT, CDR2 FQNNGV. This CDR3 comprises 15 residues. CDR3 protein: CASSFRLAGKETQYF. In DNA form, the CDR3 reads TGTGCCAGCAGCTTCCGTCTAGCGGGAAAAGAGACCCAGTACTTC.

The genes are TRBV27 and TRBJ1-2; no firm D call. The CDR3 is 16 amino acids. CDR1 MNHEY and CDR2 SMNVEV come from the germline V gene (reference sequence). Trimming left V 7 bases short and J 3 bases short, with 21 bases between. The CDR3 coding sequence is TGTGCCAGCAAGTCTCGAGTAGGGAGGGAGTACTATGGCTACACCTTC. This sequence encodes CASKSRVGREYYGYTF.

The chain uses TRBV9 and TRBJ2-7; possible D gene TRBD2, 5 bases. This CDR3 spans 12 amino acids. Germline V gene sequence: CDR1 SGDLS, CDR2 YYNGEE. Trimming left V 0 bases short and J 7 bases short, with 8 bases between. For the CDR3, the DNA is TGTGCCAGCAGCGTAGCTGAGGGAGAGCAGTACTTC. It specifies CASSVAEGEQYF. The full variable domain, its missing parts supplied by reference TRBV9 and TRBJ2-7, is DSGVTQTPKHLITATGQRVTLRCSPRSGDLSVYWYQQSLDQGLQFLIQYYNGEERAKGNILERFSAQQFPDLHSELNLSSLELGDSALYFCASSVAEGEQYFGPGTRLTVT.

Turning to this clone: The sample contains more than one DNA sequence encoding this CDR3. J is TRBJ1-2 and V is TRBV4-1; TRBD1 is a possible D gene (6 bases). V was shortened by 0 bases and J by 2 bases, with 7 bases between the two germline ends. Germline V CDR1 and CDR2: MGHRA, YSYEKL. The CDR3 has 14 residues. Here the CDR3 reads CASSQERGNYGYTF. The CDR3 DNA is TGCGCCAGCAGCCAAGAAAGGGGGAACTATGGCTACACCTTC.

V usage is TRBV9 and J usage is TRBJ2-1; D may be TRBD2 (5 bases). Germline V gene data show CDR1 as SGDLS and CDR2 as YYNGEE. V shed 0 bases and J shed 5 bases, with 18 bases lying between them. The CDR3 has 17 amino acids. CDR3 amino acids: CASSVGPGSARHNEQFF. Here the CDR3 DNA reads TGTGCCAGCAGCGTAGGGCCGGGATCAGCTCGCCACAATGAGCAGTTCTTC.

This clone appeared a few times. This chain connects TRBV18 to TRBJ1-1; D is perhaps TRBD1 (6 bases). Germline CDR1 is KGHSH and CDR2 is LQKENI. The CDR3 runs to 21 residues. V was trimmed by 5 bases and J by 3 bases, leaving 34 bases between them. The CDR3 nucleotides read TGTGCCAGCTCAAACCGTCGGCAGGGGCCCTCTGGGTGGGGAGTGGACACTGAAGCTTTCTTT. Its translation is CASSNRRQGPSGWGVDTEAFF.

This CDR3 is CSAAGFAEAFF. CDR3 DNA sequence: TGCAGTGCCGCAGGCTTCGCTGAAGCTTTCTTT. The V gene is TRBV20-1, the J gene TRBJ1-1; no clear D gene. The germline V gene has CDR1 DFQATT and CDR2 SNEGSKA (reference sequence). Deletions cut 6 bases from V and 6 bases from J, with 11 bases between. The CDR3 length is 11 residues.

The chain combines TRBV20-1 with TRBJ1-5; 7 bases agree with TRBD1. The CDR3 extends over 13 amino acids. Germline CDR1 and CDR2: DFQATT and SNEGSKA (reference sequence). With 3 bases clipped from V and 7 bases from J, the junction kept 6 bases outside the gene matches. The CDR3 nucleotides read TGCAGTGCTAGTACAGGGGCGAAACAGCCCCAGCATTTT. This encodes CSASTGAKQPQHF.

This clone was recorded only once. The chain uses TRBV19 and TRBJ2-7; D is undetermined. The CDR3 is 12 residues long. Trimming took 4 bases from V and 5 from J, leaving 9 bases between them. The germline gives CDR1 LNHDA, CDR2 SQIVND (reference sequence). CDR3 loop: CASSRSPHEQYF. The CDR3 DNA sequence: TGTGCCAGTAGTAGGAGCCCCCACGAGCAGTACTTC. The full variable domain, in which reference TRBV19 and TRBJ2-7 provide the parts outside the CDR3, is DGGITQSPKYLFRKEGQNVTLSCEQNLNHDAMYWYRQDPGQGLRLIYYSQIVNDFQKGDIAEGYSVSREKKESFPLTVTSAQKNPTAFYLCASSRSPHEQYFGPGTRLTVT.

This clone was detected once. This rearrangement joins TRBV29-1 to TRBJ1-1, with a tentative D call TRBD1 (5 bases). Trimming left V 5 bases short and J 5 bases short, with 12 bases between. The germline V gene encodes CDR1 SQVTM and CDR2 ANQGSEA. The CDR3 is made up of 12 amino acids. CDR3 in DNA: TGCAGCGTTCTCTCAGGGAGGACTGAAGCTTTCTTT. Protein sequence: CSVLSGRTEAFF.

V is TRBV5-1 and J is TRBJ1-4, with 8 bases aligning to TRBD1. The CDR3 loop spans 14 amino acids. Germline CDR1 reads SGHRS; CDR2 reads YFSETQ. V lost 3 bases, J lost 6 bases, and 4 bases stayed unmatched. As DNA, the CDR3 is TGCGCCAGCAGCTCAGGGGGCAGCGATGAAAAACTGTTTTTT. Translating gives CASSSGGSDEKLFF. The full variable domain, in which reference TRBV5-1 and TRBJ1-4 provide the parts outside the CDR3, is KAGVTQTPRYLIKTRGQQVTLSCSPISGHRSVSWYQQTPGQGLQFLFEYFSETQRNKGNFPGRFSGRQFSNSRSEMNVSTLELGDSALYLCASSSGGSDEKLFFGSGTQLSVL.

This rearrangement joins TRBV4-1 to TRBJ2-5; 7 bases match TRBD1. The germline gives CDR1 MGHRA, CDR2 YSYEKL. The junction had 13 bases not matched to a gene; V was cut back by 4 bases and J by 5 bases. The CDR3 is 16 residues long. The CDR3 is CASSPSDRVTRETQYF. The CDR3 region has the DNA TGCGCCAGCAGCCCCAGCGACAGGGTAACTCGTGAGACCCAGTACTTC.

This chain links TRBV5-1 with TRBJ1-3; 7 bases match TRBD1. This CDR3 is 14 amino acids long. CDR1 SGHRS and CDR2 YFSETQ come from the germline V gene. J was trimmed by 3 bases and V by 2 bases; bases with no gene match: 2. Here the CDR3 reads CASSFTGVGNTIYF. CDR3 coding DNA: TGCGCCAGCAGCTTTACAGGGGTTGGAAACACCATATATTTT.

This sequence joins TRBV4-3 and TRBJ2-7, with 9 bases that match TRBD1. The CDR3 runs to 16 residues. The germline V gene has CDR1 LGHNA and CDR2 YSLEER. V lost 1 base to trimming and J lost 4 bases; unmatched junction nucleotides: 8. The CDR3 nucleotides read TGCGCCAGCAGCCAAGGCAGCGGGACAGGGACATACGAGCAGTACTTC. Translation gives CASSQGSGTGTYEQYF.

The V gene is TRBV10-2, the J gene TRBJ1-6; no clear D. CDR3 length: 12 amino acids. Germline V gene data show CDR1 as WSHSY and CDR2 as SAAADI. V dropped 0 bases and J dropped 10 bases, with 4 bases sitting between them. DNA for the CDR3: TGCGCCAGCAGTGAGTCACGGTCACCCCTCCACTTT. Its translation: CASSESRSPLHF.

The chain joins TRBV30 to TRBJ1-5; D perhaps matches TRBD1 (6 bases). This CDR3 region has 14 residues. Germline V gene lookup returns CDR1 GTSNPN and CDR2 SVGIG (reference sequence). V was cut by 1 base and J by 3 bases, with 10 bases left in between. Here the CDR3 reads CAWSGDRNNQPQHF. The CDR3 bases are TGTGCCTGGAGTGGTGACAGGAACAATCAGCCCCAGCATTTT.

DNA of the CDR3: TGTGCCAGCTCACCCGGGATGGGAAACACTGAAGCTTTCTTT. Amino acids: CASSPGMGNTEAFF. The chain combines TRBV18 with TRBJ1-1; no definite D call. Trimming took 3 bases from V and 2 from J, leaving 10 bases between them. CDR1 is KGHSH, CDR2 LQKENI, per germline. The CDR3 is 14 residues long.

In its sample, this clone was seen a few times. The rearrangement links TRBV3-1 (or the pseudogene TRBV3-2) to TRBJ1-1; D may be TRBD1 (5 bases). CDR1 is LGHDT, CDR2 YNNKEL, per germline (reference sequence). V was shortened by 1 base and J by 10 bases, with 13 bases between the two germline ends. The CDR3 loop spans 13 amino acids. The CDR3 protein is CASSQGGWRGAFF. For the CDR3, the DNA is TGTGCCAGCAGCCAAGGGGGCTGGAGGGGAGCTTTCTTT.

The V and J genes are TRBV6-2 or TRBV6-3 and TRBJ1-2; the match to TRBD1 covers 9 bases. Losses at the gene ends were 4 bases for V and 8 bases for J; bases not matched to a gene: 5. The CDR3 is 13 residues long. Looked up from germline, CDR1 is MNHEY and CDR2 is SVGEGT. The CDR3 is CASSSHRGLGYTF. DNA for the CDR3: TGTGCCAGCAGTTCCCACAGGGGGCTAGGCTACACCTTC.

The chain carries TRBV12-3 or TRBV12-4 and TRBJ1-6; no clear D gene. Trimming removed 1 base from V and 10 bases from J, with 5 bases in between. This CDR3 is 12 amino acids long. CDR3 residues: CASSLGLSPLHF. The CDR3, as DNA: TGTGCCAGCAGTTTAGGACTCTCACCCCTCCACTTT.